Following are 18 T cell receptor delta chains from one sample sequenced in a study of Vδ1+ human thymocytes. Study-wide results and limits: In the thymus, TRG and TRD repertoires looked highly polyclonal with Gaussian CDR3 lengths.

The template was reverse-transcribed extracted RNA. The CDR3 regions were amplified by multiplex PCR from V-gene primers to a constant-region primer. TCRdb fed the multiplex PCR reads into CATT to redo clone calling. The sample has approximately 24,000 delta-chain clones, under 8.5% seen once. Their cognate antigens are unknown. Sequencing input: Vdelta1+ gamma-delta thymocytes from the thymus. Subset: FACS-sorted CD3+ TCRalphabeta- TCRVdelta1+ TCRVdelta2- thymocytes. The origin of the receptors is a girl less than two years old who had congenital heart surgery.

This clone was detected only a few times. Given a far larger clone just one base away, this is likely a sequencing read error. Other DNA sequences in this sample translate to the same CDR3. The rearrangement links TRDV2 to TRDJ2; 13 nucleotides agree with TRDD3. J gave up 8 bases and V 2 bases, and 1 base lay outside the gene matches. Germline CDR1 reads GEAIGNYY; CDR2 reads EKD. The CDR3 length is 14 residues. As DNA, the CDR3 is TGTGCCTGTGACATACTGGGGGATACGGCACAACTCTTCTTT. Translated, it gives CACDILGDTAQLFF.

In its sample, this clone was seen a few times. The chain links TRDV1 to TRDJ1, with D perhaps being TRDD2 or TRDD3 (5 bases each). V gave up 2 bases and J gave up 5 bases, with 33 bases separating them. This CDR3 has 21 residues. Germline CDR1 and CDR2: TSWWSYY and QGS. CDR3 residues: CALGENPFLGTLGLHPDKLIF. The CDR3 bases are TGTGCTCTTGGGGAAAACCCCTTTCTTGGAACCCTGGGCCTACACCCTGATAAACTCATCTTT.

The J gene is TRDJ1, the V gene TRDV1, with 8 bases matching TRDD3. The J gene was not available in TCRdb and was assigned here by matching the DNA to germline segments. In germline, CDR1 is TSWWSYY, CDR2 QGS. With 5 bases clipped from V and 1 base from J, the junction kept 24 bases outside the gene matches. This CDR3 contains 21 residues. For the CDR3, the DNA is TGTGCTCTTGGGCGAACCTTCCCTCTAAACTGGGGGCCCATAATCACCGATAAACTCATCTTT. This translates into CALGRTFPLNWGPIITDKLIF.

This chain connects TRDV1 to TRDJ1; no reliable D call. TCRdb is silent on the J gene; assignment here came from matching the DNA to germline. Between the trimmed V and J ends, which lost 0 bases and 2 bases, there was a span of 4 bases. Germline V gene lookup returns CDR1 TSWWSYY and CDR2 QGS. The CDR3 sequence is 13 residues long. CDR3 region: CALGELETDKLIF. As DNA, the CDR3 is TGTGCTCTTGGGGAACTAGAGACCGATAAACTCATCTTT.

This clone was picked up a small number of times. The V call is TRDV1, the J call TRDJ1; D unclear. Germline-derived CDR1 and CDR2 are TSWWSYY and QGS. The CDR3 spans 14 residues. The V end was cut by 6 bases, the J end by 1 base, with 12 bases between. The DNA of the CDR3 is TGTGCTCTTGGCCCTAGTCGGGGCACCGATAAACTCATCTTT. It encodes CALGPSRGTDKLIF.

Judged by abundance, this clone is medium-sized. The same CDR3 is also encoded by other DNA sequences in this sample. V usage is TRDV2 and J usage is TRDJ1, with 9 positions matching TRDD3. V lost 0 bases to trimming and J lost 0 bases; unmatched junction nucleotides: 13. This CDR3 comprises 19 residues. Germline V gene data show CDR1 as GEAIGNYY and CDR2 as EKD. The CDR3 DNA reads TGTGCCTGTGACACCGGTACTACTGGGGGACGAACGTACACCGATAAACTCATCTTT. This sequence encodes CACDTGTTGGRTYTDKLIF.

With respect to this clone: The junction shows a germline mismatch at one end, possibly a read error. The rearrangement uses TRDV1 and TRDJ1; 8 nucleotides match TRDD3. The CDR3 extends over 16 amino acids. The germline V gene encodes CDR1 TSWWSYY and CDR2 QGS. The CDR3: CALGGEAGGNTDKLIF. The CDR3 DNA follows: TGTGCGCTTGGGGGAGAAGCTGGGGGAAACACCGATAAACTCATCTTT.

The V gene is TRDV1, the J gene TRDJ1, with 8 bases identical to TRDD3. This CDR3 spans 19 amino acids. Germline CDR1 TSWWSYY, CDR2 QGS. V was clipped by 8 bases and J by 4 bases; unmatched bases: 24. The CDR3 reads CALYALREGYAGAGDKLIF. Here the CDR3 DNA reads TGTGCTCTTTACGCCCTTCGCGAGGGATACGCGGGGGCGGGCGATAAACTCATCTTT.

This chain uses TRDV1 with TRDJ1; 10 bases match TRDD3. V dropped 1 base and J dropped 4; count of bases not matched to a gene: 21. This CDR3 spans 21 amino acids. CDR1 and CDR2 from the germline V gene are TSWWSYY and QGS. The CDR3 reads CALGEPQDLGGYEGLFDKLIF. In DNA, the CDR3 is TGTGCTCTTGGGGAACCGCAGGACCTAGGGGGATACGAGGGCCTTTTCGATAAACTCATCTTT.

This chain uses TRDV1 with TRDJ1, with unresolved D. V lost 8 bases, J lost 0 bases, and 25 bases lay in between. CDR1 and CDR2 from the germline V gene are TSWWSYY and QGS. The CDR3 sequence is 18 residues long. The DNA of the CDR3 is TGTGCTCTTTCGAACCCTGGTGATCCGGCTCGATACACCGATAAACTCATCTTT. Its protein is CALSNPGDPARYTDKLIF.

The V call is TRDV1, the J call TRDJ1; no definite D call. This CDR3 has 19 residues. Germline V gives CDR1 TSWWSYY, CDR2 QGS. Trimming removed 1 base from V and 2 bases from J, with 23 bases in between. The CDR3 is CALGEHGGRTPLWTDKLIF. For the CDR3, the DNA is TGTGCTCTTGGGGAACACGGTGGAAGGACCCCCCTGTGGACCGATAAACTCATCTTT.

This clone has more than one count but fewer than ten. This chain uses TRDV1 with TRDJ1; TRDD3 matches 11 bases. The CDR3 loop spans 19 amino acids. V was pared by 1 base and J by 2 bases, with 12 bases of the junction left unmatched. Germline V gene sequence: CDR1 TSWWSYY, CDR2 QGS. The CDR3 here is CALGEPPIWGIRGTDKLIF. The CDR3, as DNA: TGTGCTCTTGGGGAACCCCCTATATGGGGGATACGGGGGACCGATAAACTCATCTTT.

The chain joins TRDV1 to TRDJ1, with 7 bases aligning to TRDD3. With 0 bases clipped from V and 0 bases from J, the junction kept 13 bases outside the gene matches. The CDR3 contains 19 residues. Germline CDR1 TSWWSYY, CDR2 QGS. CDR3 sequence (DNA): TGTGCTCTTGGGGAACTAGTCCTGGGGGTTACTATGTACACCGATAAACTCATCTTT. Translation: CALGELVLGVTMYTDKLIF.

The rearrangement joins TRDV1 to TRDJ1; no definite D call. The CDR3 consists of 18 residues. V was pared by 0 bases and J by 1 base, with 18 bases between. CDR1 is TSWWSYY, CDR2 QGS, per germline. Here the CDR3 reads CALGELEGLVIFTDKLIF. The CDR3 DNA sequence: TGTGCTCTTGGGGAACTGGAGGGGCTGGTCATCTTCACCGATAAACTCATCTTT.

This rearrangement joins TRAV29/DV5 to TRDJ1; 9 nucleotides line up with TRDD3. The J gene comes from matching the DNA to germline here; TCRdb lacks it. CDR3 length: 28 amino acids. The V segment lost 2 bases and the J segment 0 bases; nucleotides outside the gene matches: 44. From germline, CDR1 is NSMFDY and CDR2 ISSIKDK. CDR3 loop: CAARALPWILSDYWGNRPTAPYTDKLIF. The CDR3 DNA is TGTGCAGCAAGGGCCCTCCCCTGGATTCTATCCGATTACTGGGGGAACCGACCGACCGCCCCTTACACCGATAAACTCATCTTT.

This clone was counted a few times. This chain joins TRDV1 and TRDJ1; TRDD3 might be the D (6 bases). The V gene lost 7 bases and the J gene lost 0 bases, with 18 bases spanning the gap. The CDR3 is 16 amino acids. The germline V gene has CDR1 TSWWSYY and CDR2 QGS. CDR3 DNA: TGTGCTCTTGCGGAGTACTGGGCACCGTACACCGATAAACTCATCTTT. Protein sequence: CALAEYWAPYTDKLIF.

This clone showed up just a few times. The V call is TRDV1, the J call TRDJ1; D call uncertain. The CDR3 loop spans 16 amino acids. V lost 1 base, J lost 0 bases, and 12 bases lay in between. Germline values: CDR1 TSWWSYY, CDR2 QGS. The CDR3 DNA is TGTGCTCTTGGGGAACCTGATGATCAGTACACCGATAAACTCATCTTT. It codes for CALGEPDDQYTDKLIF.

This clone was counted a few times. This chain uses TRDV1 with TRDJ1; the match to TRDD3 covers 13 bases. CDR3 size: 18 residues. Germline V gene data show CDR1 as TSWWSYY and CDR2 as QGS. J lost 6 bases, V lost 1 base, and 11 bases had no gene match. CDR3 nucleotide sequence: TGTGCTCTTGGGGAACCTCCTACTGGGGGATACGAGGCCAATAAACTCATCTTT. Protein: CALGEPPTGGYEANKLIF.